The present entry profiles one T cell receptor beta chain with its context. The sample comes from a study of blood T cell repertoires in COVID-19. In the study overall: Acute and convalescent COVID-19 specimens originated in the United States, Italy and Spain.

Original methodology: Estimates of nucleated cell counts were drawn from the amplification of reference gene primers. Some clones are missing from TCRdb's copy, which holds only in-frame ones; the method was immunoSEQ multiplex PCR. V and J calls and clone size follow that table, whereas D and trimming were derived from the DNA. The sample lists approximately 300,000 clones, 85% occurring once. This CDR3 is built from 12 residues. Per the germline V gene, CDR1 is SGHRS and CDR2 is YFSETQ. With 2 bases removed from V and 5 bases from J, the gap between germline ends came to 8 bases. Participants were aged 18 to 89 years from some 24 US areas. All exposed participants met a person with COVID-19 within 2 weeks before entering the study.

V gene TRBV5-1 combines with J gene TRBJ2-7, with D tentatively TRBD1 (5 bases). This TCR derives from a woman in her twenties or thirties who had been exposed to COVID-19. Source material: PBMCs or T cells enriched from blood (not recorded which). CDR3 sequence (DNA): TGCGCCAGCAGCTTTTTAGGGGACGAGCAGTACTTC. Translating gives CASSFLGDEQYF.